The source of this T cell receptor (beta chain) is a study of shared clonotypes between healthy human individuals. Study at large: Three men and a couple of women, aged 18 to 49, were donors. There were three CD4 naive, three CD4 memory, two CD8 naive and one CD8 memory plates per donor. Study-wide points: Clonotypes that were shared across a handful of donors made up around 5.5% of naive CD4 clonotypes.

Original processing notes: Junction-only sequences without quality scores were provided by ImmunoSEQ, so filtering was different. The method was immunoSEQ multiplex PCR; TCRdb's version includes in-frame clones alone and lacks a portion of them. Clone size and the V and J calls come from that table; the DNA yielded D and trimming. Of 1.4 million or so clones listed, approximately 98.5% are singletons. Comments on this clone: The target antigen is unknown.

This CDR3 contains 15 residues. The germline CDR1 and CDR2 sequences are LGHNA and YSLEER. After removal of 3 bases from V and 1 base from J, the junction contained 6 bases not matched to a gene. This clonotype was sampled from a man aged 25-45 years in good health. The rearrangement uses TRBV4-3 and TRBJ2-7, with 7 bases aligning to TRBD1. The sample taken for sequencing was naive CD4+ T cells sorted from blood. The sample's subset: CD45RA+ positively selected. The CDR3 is CASSHLRGSSYEQYF. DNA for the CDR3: TGCGCCAGCAGCCACCTCAGGGGGTCTTCCTACGAGCAGTACTTC.